This T cell receptor beta chain comes out of a study of beta chain features in type 1 diabetes. The study's findings and limits: Across all four CD4+ subsets, people with type 1 diabetes showed modestly shorter TCRB CDR3s. Within patients, naive, central memory and Treg TCRB repertoires seemed more similar than within healthy donors.

CDR1 and CDR2 from the germline V gene are LGHNA and YSLEER. Trimming shortened V by 4 bases and J by 1 base, and 11 bases separated the two germline ends. This CDR3 has 14 residues. Note on this clone: Its antigen is currently unknown.

Expressed TCRB transcripts were sequenced because the isolated RNA had all been reverse transcribed beforehand. The protocol was immunoSEQ multiplex PCR, while the TCRdb copy is restricted to in-frame clones and leaves out a portion. The repertoire holds 150,000 to 200,000 clones, with over 55% as singletons. The receptor was derived from a man aged 25-45 years with type 1 diabetes. The rearrangement links TRBV4-3 to TRBJ2-7; D is ambiguous. The sequenced material came from naive CD4+ T cells from blood. CDR3 region: CASSRELTSYEQYF. Written as DNA, the CDR3 is TGCGCCAGCAGCCGCGAGCTAACATCCTACGAGCAGTACTTC.